This is a list of T cell receptor beta chains from one sample in a study of control samples from healthy donors and cancer patients. TCRdb's copy holds only in-frame clones and misses some; the assay was immunoSEQ multiplex PCR. The sample has roughly 100,000 clones, roughly 89% seen once. The sample consisted of blood. The receptors come from a human donor in good health. The donor label of this sample is uncertain. The CDR3 runs from the conserved cysteine through the conserved F or W. Each record gives: CDR3 DNA, CDR3 protein, clone size, J gene, D gene, V gene, CDR3 length. The D gene is left open where the match is weak. Expanded clones are given a class, and other clones once, few, many or no size at all.

TGTGCCAGCAGCCCCGGCTCCGGGACAGCCTATGGCTACACCTTC | CASSPGSGTAYGYTF | - | TRBJ1-2 | TRBD1 | TRBV3-1/TRBV3-2 | 15
TGTGCCAGCAGCTTCCAGGGGGGGAGGCCACCCCTCCACTTT | CASSFQGGRPPLHF | - | TRBJ1-6 | TRBD1 | TRBV7-2 | 14
TGCGCCAGCAGCGAGAGGACCGATAGCTCCTACGAGCAGTACTTC | CASSERTDSSYEQYF | few | TRBJ2-7 | - | TRBV5-1 | 15
TGCGCCAGTTACACCGGGACAGGGGGCTCCGGCTACACCTTC | CASYTGTGGSGYTF | - | TRBJ1-2 | TRBD1 | TRBV5-1 | 14
TGTGCCAGCACGGCATCTAACTATGGCTACACCTTC | CASTASNYGYTF | - | TRBJ1-2 | - | TRBV6-6 | 12
TGTGCCAGCAGCTTGGTTCCAGGGTTATTTACCGGGGAGCTGTTTTTT | CASSLVPGLFTGELFF | - | TRBJ2-2 | - | TRBV5-6 | 16
TGTGCCAGCACTCCCCGCCGGCGGGCTAGCGGGGATCAACAGTTCTTC | CASTPRRRASGDQQFF | - | TRBJ2-1 | TRBD2 | TRBV28 | 16
TGTGCCAGCAGCTTTAGAGGGGGCACTGAAGCTTTCTTT | CASSFRGGTEAFF | - | TRBJ1-1 | - | TRBV5-4 | 13
TGTGCCAGCTCACCCCCGGACCCCAATGAGCAGTTCTTC | CASSPPDPNEQFF | once | TRBJ2-1 | - | TRBV18 | 13
TGTGCCAGCAGCCTTAGCCCCTTGGGACAGGGCTACGAGCAGTACTTC | CASSLSPLGQGYEQYF | - | TRBJ2-7 | TRBD1 | TRBV7-2 | 16
TGTGCCAGCAGCCCCCTAGGGGGCGGGGGGTTAGGAGATACGCAGTATTTT | CASSPLGGGGLGDTQYF | - | TRBJ2-3 | - | TRBV7-6 | 17
TGTGCCAGCAGCTACCCTAGCGGGGGTCAAGAGACCCAGTACTTC | CASSYPSGGQETQYF | - | TRBJ2-5 | TRBD2 | TRBV7-2 | 15
TGTGCCAGCAGTCGACGGGGGGCCGGGGAGCTGTTTTTT | CASSRRGAGELFF | once | TRBJ2-2 | TRBD2 | TRBV6-2/TRBV6-3 | 13
TGTGCCACCAGTGACATCAGTGGGGCTGGGGGCTACACCTTC | CATSDISGAGGYTF | - | TRBJ1-2 | - | TRBV24-1 | 14
TGTGCCACGGCCGGGGGTAATGAGCAGTTCTTC | CATAGGNEQFF | - | TRBJ2-1 | - | TRBV6-5 | 11
TGTGCCAGCACTTGGGACAGCCAATTCTACAATGAGCAGTTCTTC | CASTWDSQFYNEQFF | - | TRBJ2-1 | TRBD1 | TRBV6-5 | 15
TGTGCCAGCAGTGCACAGGGTTTGATCTCTGAAGCTTTCTTT | CASSAQGLISEAFF | - | TRBJ1-1 | - | TRBV27 | 14
TGCGCCAGCAGCCAAGATTTGTTCAGGACAGGGGGCCTGGAGACCCAGTACTTC | CASSQDLFRTGGLETQYF | - | TRBJ2-5 | TRBD1 | TRBV4-3 | 18
TGTGCCACCAGCATACAGACAGGGGCGGGAAACACCATATATTTT | CATSIQTGAGNTIYF | - | TRBJ1-3 | TRBD1 | TRBV15 | 15
TGTGCCAGCGATGGGGGGGTGAGACCTTATGGCTACACCTTC | CASDGGVRPYGYTF | - | TRBJ1-2 | - | TRBV2 | 14
TGTGCCAGCAGCGTGGGGACACTGAACACCGGGGAGCTGTTTTTT | CASSVGTLNTGELFF | - | TRBJ2-2 | - | TRBV9 | 15
TGTGCCAGCAGAGTCGGGGTAAGTGAGCAGTTCTTC | CASRVGVSEQFF | - | TRBJ2-1 | - | TRBV3-1/TRBV3-2 | 12
TGTGCCAGTAGTACTCCGGGAGGAGTCGAGGGGTTACTGTTTTTT | CASSTPGGVEGLLFF | - | TRBJ1-4 | - | TRBV19 | 15
TGTGCCAGCAGCTTAGTTACGTCTAAAGCTTTCTTT | CASSLVTSKAFF | - | TRBJ1-1 | - | TRBV7-8 | 12
TGTGCCAGTAGGAACTTACAGGGGGAATGGATTGAAAAACTGTTTTTT | CASRNLQGEWIEKLFF | - | TRBJ1-4 | TRBD1 | TRBV19 | 16
TGTGCCAGCTCCCCGGGGACAGGTCGCGGGAACACTGAAGCTTTCTTT | CASSPGTGRGNTEAFF | - | TRBJ1-1 | TRBD1 | TRBV18 | 16
TGCGCCAGCAGCTCTGGACAGGGACACACTGAAGCTTTCTTT | CASSSGQGHTEAFF | - | TRBJ1-1 | TRBD1 | TRBV5-1 | 14
TGTGCCAGCAGACAGGGTGGTTACACTGAAGCTTTCTTT | CASRQGGYTEAFF | - | TRBJ1-1 | TRBD1 | TRBV19 | 13
TGTGCCAGCAGTGAAGAACGGACGGGTAACGGCAATCAGCCCCAGCATTTT | CASSEERTGNGNQPQHF | - | TRBJ1-5 | - | TRBV2 | 17
TGTGCCAGTAGGAACAATAAAGGACATAAGAACACTGAAGCTTTCTTT | CASRNNKGHKNTEAFF | - | TRBJ1-1 | - | TRBV19 | 16
TGTGCCAGCTCACTGAACCCCCGTAGTGGTTACGAGCAGTACTTC | CASSLNPRSGYEQYF | - | TRBJ2-7 | - | TRBV18 | 15
TGTGCCAGCAGTCCCAGGGGACAGTGGGGCTACACCTTC | CASSPRGQWGYTF | - | TRBJ1-2 | TRBD1 | TRBV25-1 | 13
TGTGCCACCAGTGATTCGCCCGGACAGCCCGGGGAGCTGTTTTTT | CATSDSPGQPGELFF | - | TRBJ2-2 | - | TRBV24-1 | 15
TGTGCCAGCAGCCAAGAGGGCTCTGCCGGCAATGAGCAGTTCTTC | CASSQEGSAGNEQFF | few | TRBJ2-1 | - | TRBV4-2 | 15
TGTGCCAGCAGTTACCGGGACACCGGGGTCGTTGGCTACACCTTC | CASSYRDTGVVGYTF | once | TRBJ1-2 | - | TRBV6-2/TRBV6-3 | 15
TGTGCCACCAGCAGAGTAACCCAAGAGACCCAGTACTTC | CATSRVTQETQYF | - | TRBJ2-5 | - | TRBV15 | 13
TGCGCCAGCAGCCAAAAACAGGGGGCGCGGAGCACTGAAGCTTTCTTT | CASSQKQGARSTEAFF | - | TRBJ1-1 | TRBD1 | TRBV5-1 | 16
TGTGCCAGCAGCCAAGAGGGCGCGGCGAGCGGGGGGCCAAAAGGTGAGCAGTTCTTC | CASSQEGAASGGPKGEQFF | - | TRBJ2-1 | TRBD2 | TRBV4-2 | 19
TGTGCCACCAGTGATACATCTCGGGGGAGCACCGGGGAGCTGTTTTTT | CATSDTSRGSTGELFF | - | TRBJ2-2 | - | TRBV24-1 | 16
TGTGCCAGCCCTTCACCCTTCGGACAGGGGGCGGAGAACACCGGGGAGCTGTTTTTT | CASPSPFGQGAENTGELFF | - | TRBJ2-2 | TRBD1 | TRBV27 | 19
TGTGCCAGTAGTCAATATCAGGGAGATGGCTACACCTTC | CASSQYQGDGYTF | - | TRBJ1-2 | - | TRBV19 | 13
TGTGCCAGCAGCTTGGCGGGTTACAATCAGCCCCAGCATTTT | CASSLAGYNQPQHF | - | TRBJ1-5 | - | TRBV5-5 | 14
TGTGCCAGCAGTTTTTTCCGGGACATGTCCTACGAGCAGTACTTC | CASSFFRDMSYEQYF | - | TRBJ2-7 | - | TRBV2 | 15
TGTGCCAGCAGTTTATCGGGGACAGGGGGAGAGACCCAGTACTTC | CASSLSGTGGETQYF | - | TRBJ2-5 | TRBD1 | TRBV27 | 15
TGTGCCAGCAGCTTGACAGCAACTAATGAAAAACTGTTTTTT | CASSLTATNEKLFF | - | TRBJ1-4 | - | TRBV7-2 | 14
TGCGCCAGCAGCTTGGGACAGGGTCTCACAGATACGCAGTATTTT | CASSLGQGLTDTQYF | - | TRBJ2-3 | TRBD1 | TRBV5-1 | 15
TGTGCCAGCAGCCCCCCGGGATCGAGAACTGAAGCTTTCTTT | CASSPPGSRTEAFF | - | TRBJ1-1 | - | TRBV11-2 | 14
TGTGCCAGCAGCTTTAAAAGGCCGGGACAGGGGTTCGCTGAAGCTTTCTTT | CASSFKRPGQGFAEAFF | - | TRBJ1-1 | TRBD1 | TRBV11-2 | 17
TGTGCCAGCAGCTTAGCTACAGGGGGCAATCAGCCCCAGCATTTT | CASSLATGGNQPQHF | - | TRBJ1-5 | TRBD1 | TRBV7-2 | 15
TGTGCCAGCTCAATACAGGGTGGCACTGAAGCTTTCTTT | CASSIQGGTEAFF | - | TRBJ1-1 | - | TRBV18 | 13
TGTGCCAGTAGTACGACAGGGAACACTGAAGCTTTCTTT | CASSTTGNTEAFF | - | TRBJ1-1 | - | TRBV19 | 13